The entry below gives a single T cell receptor (beta chain) sequence along with its context. As yet, its antigen is unknown. The entirety of the isolated RNA underwent reverse transcription, so expressed TCRB transcripts were sequenced. Some clones are missing from TCRdb's copy, which holds only in-frame ones; the method was immunoSEQ multiplex PCR. The sample has around 250,000 clones; roughly 20% are singletons. V shed 10 bases and J shed 4 bases, with 14 bases lying between them. The length of the CDR3 is 13 residues. Per the germline V gene, CDR1 is MGHDK and CDR2 is SYGVNS. This entry is derived from a study of beta chain features in type 1 diabetes. The study, taken as a whole, reports: Type 1 diabetes patients had TCRB CDR3s that were shorter (moderately but significantly so) in all four CD4+ subsets.

Sorting based on CD45RO/CCR7/CD25/CD127/CD95/CD27 separated CD4+ naive, central memory, regulatory and stem cell-like memory cells. V and J are TRBV25-1 and TRBJ1-5; possibly TRBD1 for D (6 bases). The receptor was derived from a middle-aged woman with type 1 diabetes. Sample: naive CD4+ T cells from blood. The CDR3 sequence: CATRGGENQPQHF. In DNA form, the CDR3 reads TGTGCCACCAGGGGAGGGGAAAATCAGCCCCAGCATTTT. The full variable domain, in which reference TRBV25-1 and TRBJ1-5 provide the parts outside the CDR3, is EADIYQTPRYLVIGTGKKITLECSQTMGHDKMYWYQQDPGMELHLIHYSYGVNSTEKGDLSSESTVSRIRTEHFPLTLESARPSHTSQYLCATRGGENQPQHFGDGTRLSIL.